This T cell receptor beta chain is from a study of T cell responses to AZD1222 COVID-19 vaccine. Overall study findings and caveats: The repertoires were collected only after the peak T cell response. At baseline, seropositivity was found in only five or six AZD1222 recipients. Elevations in Spike-specific TCR breadth and depth followed administration of two AZD1222 doses. Clonal diversity was possibly underestimated, and the donors were mostly white British, with more females.

Per germline, CDR1 LGHNA and CDR2 YSLEER. V trimming: 0 bases; J trimming: 6 bases; junction bases outside the gene matches: 4. The CDR3 totals 15 residues. Comment on this clone: Its antigen remains unknown.

Sequencing used immunoSEQ multiplex PCR; TCRdb keeps in-frame clones, though not all of them. The table lists around 50,000 clones, around 80% of them singletons, with about 10% in the top ten. The receptor comes from an adult in good health. The chain couples TRBV4-3 to TRBJ1-5; 8 nucleotides align to TRBD1. Sequencing used peripheral blood, obtained on day 0 of AZD1222 vaccination. The CDR3, as DNA: TGCGCCAGCAGCCAAGACGTGACAGGGGCTCAGCCCCAGCATTTT. Protein product: CASSQDVTGAQPQHF.